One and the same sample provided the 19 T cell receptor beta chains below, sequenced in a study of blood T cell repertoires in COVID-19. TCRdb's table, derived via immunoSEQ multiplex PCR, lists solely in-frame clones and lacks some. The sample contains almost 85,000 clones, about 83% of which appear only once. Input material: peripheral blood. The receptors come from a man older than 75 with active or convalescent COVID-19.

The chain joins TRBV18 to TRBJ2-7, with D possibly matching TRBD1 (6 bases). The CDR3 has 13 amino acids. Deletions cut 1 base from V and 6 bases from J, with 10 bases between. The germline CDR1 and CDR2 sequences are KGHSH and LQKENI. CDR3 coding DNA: TGTGCCAGCTCACCACTAGCAGGGGCCGAGCAGTACTTC. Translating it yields CASSPLAGAEQYF. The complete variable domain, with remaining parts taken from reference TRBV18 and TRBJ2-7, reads NAGVMQNPRHLVRRRGQEARLRCSPMKGHSHVYWYRQLPEEGLKFMVYLQKENIIDESGMPKERFSAEFPKEGPSILRIQQVVRGDSAAYFCASSPLAGAEQYFGPGTRLTVT.

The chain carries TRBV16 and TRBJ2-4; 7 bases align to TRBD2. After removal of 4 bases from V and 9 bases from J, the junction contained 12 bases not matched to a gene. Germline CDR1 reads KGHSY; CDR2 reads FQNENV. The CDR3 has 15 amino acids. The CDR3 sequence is CASSPRGGGSGIQYF. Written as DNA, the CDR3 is TGTGCCAGCAGCCCCCGGGGCGGGGGATCGGGCATTCAGTACTTC.

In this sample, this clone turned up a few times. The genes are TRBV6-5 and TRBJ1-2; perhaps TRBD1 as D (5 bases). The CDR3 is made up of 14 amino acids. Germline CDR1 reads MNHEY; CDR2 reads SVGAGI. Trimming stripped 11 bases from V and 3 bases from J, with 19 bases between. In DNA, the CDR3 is TGTGCCGCCAACCGCGGGACGGGGGACTATGGCTACACCTTC. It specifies CAANRGTGDYGYTF.

CDR3: CASSREGLEKLFF. DNA for the CDR3: TGTGCCAGTAGTCGAGAGGGATTAGAAAAACTGTTTTTT. The rearrangement uses TRBV19 and TRBJ1-4; D unclear. The germline CDR1 and CDR2 sequences are LNHDA and SQIVND (reference sequence). This CDR3 has 13 amino acids. The ends were cut back, 5 bases at V and 8 bases at J, with 12 bases in the middle.

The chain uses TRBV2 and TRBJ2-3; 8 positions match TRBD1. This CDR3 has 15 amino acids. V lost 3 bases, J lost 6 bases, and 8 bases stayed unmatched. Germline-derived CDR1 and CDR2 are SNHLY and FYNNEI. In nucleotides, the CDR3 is TGTGCCAGCAGTGATCAGGGGGCGTTCGCGGATACGCAGTATTTT. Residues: CASSDQGAFADTQYF.

CDR3 loop: CASSLVPQGEQYF. CDR3 nucleotides: TGCGCCAGCAGCTTGGTGCCCCAGGGGGAGCAGTACTTC. The V gene is TRBV5-1, the J gene TRBJ2-7; D is possibly TRBD1 (6 bases). The V gene lost 0 bases and the J gene lost 7 bases, with 11 bases spanning the gap. Germline loops: CDR1 SGHRS, CDR2 YFSETQ. The length of the CDR3 is 13 residues.

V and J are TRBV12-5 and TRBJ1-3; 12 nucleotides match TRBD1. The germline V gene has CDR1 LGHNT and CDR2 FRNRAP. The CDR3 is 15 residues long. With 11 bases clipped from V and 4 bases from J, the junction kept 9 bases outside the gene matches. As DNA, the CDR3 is TGTGCTTCCGGGGACAGGGGGCGAACAGGAAACACCATATATTTT. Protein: CASGDRGRTGNTIYF.

The CDR3, as DNA: TGTGCCAGCAGCATCCGGGACAGTAGTAGGGAGCAGTACTTC. Amino acid sequence: CASSIRDSSREQYF. The rearrangement links TRBV7-2 to TRBJ2-7; 7 bases are shared with TRBD1. The CDR3 runs 14 residues. Germline lookup yields CDR1 SGHTA and CDR2 FQGNSA. With 5 bases clipped from V and 7 bases from J, the junction kept 11 bases outside the gene matches.

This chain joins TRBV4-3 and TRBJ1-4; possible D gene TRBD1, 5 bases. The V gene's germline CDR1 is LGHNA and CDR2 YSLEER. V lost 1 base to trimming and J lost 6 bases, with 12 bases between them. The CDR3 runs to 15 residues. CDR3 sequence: CASSQGDRKDEKLFF. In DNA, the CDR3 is TGCGCCAGCAGCCAAGGCGACAGAAAAGATGAAAAACTGTTTTTT.

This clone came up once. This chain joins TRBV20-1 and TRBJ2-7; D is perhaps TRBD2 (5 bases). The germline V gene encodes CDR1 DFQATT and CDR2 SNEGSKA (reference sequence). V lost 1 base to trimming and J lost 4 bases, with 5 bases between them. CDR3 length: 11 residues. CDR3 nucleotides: TGCAGTGCTAGAGGACTATACGAGCAGTACTTC. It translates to CSARGLYEQYF.

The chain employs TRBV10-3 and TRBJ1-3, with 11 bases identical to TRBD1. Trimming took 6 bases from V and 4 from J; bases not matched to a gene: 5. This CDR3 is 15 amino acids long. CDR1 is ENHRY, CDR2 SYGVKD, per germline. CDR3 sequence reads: CAISGQGAIGNTIYF. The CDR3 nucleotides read TGTGCCATCAGCGGACAGGGGGCGATCGGAAACACCATATATTTT.

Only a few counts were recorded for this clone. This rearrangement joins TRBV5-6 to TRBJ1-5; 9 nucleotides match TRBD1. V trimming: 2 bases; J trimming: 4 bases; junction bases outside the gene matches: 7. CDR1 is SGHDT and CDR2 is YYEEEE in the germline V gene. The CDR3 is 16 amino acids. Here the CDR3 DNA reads TGTGCCAGCAGCTTCGGGGCCGGGACAGGGAATCAGCCCCAGCATTTT. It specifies CASSFGAGTGNQPQHF.

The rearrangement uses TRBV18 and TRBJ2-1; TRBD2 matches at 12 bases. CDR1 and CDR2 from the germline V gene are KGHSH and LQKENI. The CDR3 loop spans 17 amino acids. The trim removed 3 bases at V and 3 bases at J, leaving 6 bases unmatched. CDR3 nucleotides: TGTGCCAGCTCACCTGGGGGGACTAGCGGGTTCTACAATGAGCAGTTCTTC. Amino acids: CASSPGGTSGFYNEQFF.

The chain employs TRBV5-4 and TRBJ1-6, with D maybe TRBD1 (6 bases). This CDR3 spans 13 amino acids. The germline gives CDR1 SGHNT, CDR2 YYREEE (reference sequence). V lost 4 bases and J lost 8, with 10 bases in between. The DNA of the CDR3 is TGTGCCAGCAGCGGGGGGGCCGATTCACCCCTCCACTTT. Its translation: CASSGGADSPLHF. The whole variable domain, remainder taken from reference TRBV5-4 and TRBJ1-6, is ETGVTQSPTHLIKTRGQQVTLRCSSQSGHNTVSWYQQALGQGPQFIFQYYREEENGRGNFPPRFSGLQFPNYSSELNVNALELDDSALYLCASSGGADSPLHFGNGTRLTVT.

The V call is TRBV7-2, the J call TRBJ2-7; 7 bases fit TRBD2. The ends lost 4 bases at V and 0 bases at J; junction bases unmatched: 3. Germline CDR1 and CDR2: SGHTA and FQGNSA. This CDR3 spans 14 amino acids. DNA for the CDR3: TGTGCCAGCAGCTACAGCGGGAACTCCTACGAGCAGTACTTC. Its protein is CASSYSGNSYEQYF.

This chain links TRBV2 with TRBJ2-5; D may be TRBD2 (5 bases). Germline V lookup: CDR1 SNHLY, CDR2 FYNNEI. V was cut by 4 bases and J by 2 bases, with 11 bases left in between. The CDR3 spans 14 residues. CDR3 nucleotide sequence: TGTGCCAGCAGTGGAGGGCGCGCTCAAGAGACCCAGTACTTC. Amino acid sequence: CASSGGRAQETQYF.

The DNA for the CDR3 is TGCGCCAGCAGCTTCGGGACTGCTTACAATGAGCAGTTCTTC. It codes for CASSFGTAYNEQFF. The chain uses TRBV5-1 and TRBJ2-1; weak D call: TRBD2 (6 bases). The CDR3 sequence is 14 residues long. The germline V gene encodes CDR1 SGHRS and CDR2 YFSETQ. Deletions cut 2 bases from V and 4 bases from J, with 10 bases between.

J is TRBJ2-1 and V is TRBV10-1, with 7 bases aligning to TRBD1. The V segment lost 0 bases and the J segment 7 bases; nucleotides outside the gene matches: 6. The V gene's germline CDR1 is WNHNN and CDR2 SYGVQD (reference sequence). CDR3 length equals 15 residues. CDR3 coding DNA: TGCGCCAGCAGTGAGTCGAAAGGGGGCCAAAATGAGCAGTTCTTC. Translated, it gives CASSESKGGQNEQFF.

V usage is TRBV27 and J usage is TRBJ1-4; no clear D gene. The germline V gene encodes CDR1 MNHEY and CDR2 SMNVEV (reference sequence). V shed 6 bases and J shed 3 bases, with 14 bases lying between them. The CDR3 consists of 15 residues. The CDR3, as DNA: TGTGCCAGCAGCACCTCCGGACTGCCTAATGAAAAACTGTTTTTT. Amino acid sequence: CASSTSGLPNEKLFF.